This T cell receptor beta chain was documented in a study of memory CD8 T cells in hepatitis C reinfection. Study-wide background: A positive HCV RNA test after two negatives ≥60 days apart defined reinfection. Late/post reinfection sampling occurred 12 to 24 weeks after detected reinfection.

This clone was detected once. The method was immunoSEQ multiplex PCR; TCRdb's version includes in-frame clones alone and lacks a portion of them. The sample records about 46,000 clones, about 88% being singletons. Time point noted: late/post reinfection, 12 to 24 weeks after detection. No in vitro expansion preceded TCR sequencing of the sorted cells. The germline CDR1 and CDR2 sequences are SGDLS and YYNGEE. Trimming removed 3 bases from V and 6 bases from J; junction bases left unmatched: 9. The CDR3 runs to 17 residues. The chain uses TRBV9 and TRBJ2-3; 14 bases match TRBD2. The receptor was derived from a man between 18 and 35 years old with hepatitis C virus infection. Sequencing was carried out using naive CD8+ T cells sorted from blood. CDR3 DNA: TGTGCCAGCAGCGCCCCGACTAGCGGGGGGGCCAAGGATACGCAGTATTTT. Translated, it gives CASSAPTSGGAKDTQYF.